The rows below give T cell receptor beta chains drawn from one sample of a study of PD-1 blockade in mismatch repair-deficient tumors. Some clones are missing from TCRdb's copy, which holds only in-frame ones; the method was immunoSEQ multiplex PCR. This sample carries around 13,000 clones, more than 75% of them seen once, and the ten largest clones take 9.5% to 12%. The antigens these receptors bind are not known. The sequencing used cells cultured in vitro, collected from a patient treated with pembrolizumab. These receptors were collected from an adult with mismatch repair-deficient cancer. The CDR3 runs from the conserved cysteine through the conserved F or W. The D gene is left open where the match is weak. Size tells how often a clone was seen (once, few, many) or the class of an expanded clone, and some rows leave it out.

J: TRBJ2-1; size: few; V: TRBV2; D: -; DNA: TGTGCCAGCAGTGGTCCTAGCGCGTTCTTAAACAATGAGCAGTTCTTC; CDR3: CASSGPSAFLNNEQFF
J: TRBJ2-4; size: -; V: TRBV19; D: TRBD2; DNA: TGTGCCAGTAGTATTAGCGGGAGGGTGGGGACGGACATTCAGTACTTC; CDR3: CASSISGRVGTDIQYF
J: TRBJ1-2; size: once; V: TRBV28; D: TRBD1; DNA: TGTGCCACAACGTTATTACCCCAGGGGGCCGGAGGCTACACCTTC; CDR3: CATTLLPQGAGGYTF
J: TRBJ1-4; size: -; V: TRBV19; D: TRBD1; DNA: TGTGCCAGTAGTGTCCCCCGCACAGGGGCTAATGAAAAACTGTTTTTT; CDR3: CASSVPRTGANEKLFF
J: TRBJ2-7; size: -; V: TRBV19; D: -; DNA: TGTGCCAGTAGTATGGGACATCTATTTTCCTACGAGCAGTACTTC; CDR3: CASSMGHLFSYEQYF
J: TRBJ2-5; size: -; V: TRBV4-2; D: -; DNA: TGTGCCAGCAGCCAAGATTACCTGAACAGGTTCCAAGAGACCCAGTACTTC; CDR3: CASSQDYLNRFQETQYF
J: TRBJ2-7; size: -; V: TRBV28; D: -; DNA: TGTGCCAGCAGAAAGGGCTACGAGCAGTACTTC; CDR3: CASRKGYEQYF
J: TRBJ2-7; size: -; V: TRBV4-1; D: TRBD2; DNA: TGCGCCAGCAGCCAATGGCGGGAGGACTCCTACGAGCAGTACTTC; CDR3: CASSQWREDSYEQYF
J: TRBJ2-5; size: -; V: TRBV7-2; D: -; DNA: TGTGCCAGCAGCTTCGGGACCGCTTACCAAGAGACCCAGTACTTC; CDR3: CASSFGTAYQETQYF
J: TRBJ2-7; size: -; V: TRBV27; D: TRBD2; DNA: TGTGCCAGCAGTTTAGGAGGGAGGGCCTACGAGCAGTACTTC; CDR3: CASSLGGRAYEQYF
J: TRBJ1-1; size: -; V: TRBV13; D: TRBD1; DNA: TGTGCCAGCAGCCAGGACAGGGTCAGGGACACTGAAGCTTTCTTT; CDR3: CASSQDRVRDTEAFF
J: TRBJ2-1; size: -; V: TRBV11-2; D: TRBD2; DNA: TGTGCCAGCAGCTCCCTCGTAGCGGGATTCACCAATGAGCAGTTCTTC; CDR3: CASSSLVAGFTNEQFF
J: TRBJ2-5; size: -; V: TRBV27; D: TRBD1; DNA: TGTGCCAGCAGTTCTCAGACAGGGGCTATGTTTGGAGAGACCCAGTACTTC; CDR3: CASSSQTGAMFGETQYF
J: TRBJ1-5; size: -; V: TRBV28; D: -; DNA: TGTGCCAGCAGCCCCTTGACCGCTAGCAATCAGCCCCAGCATTTT; CDR3: CASSPLTASNQPQHF
J: TRBJ2-1; size: few; V: TRBV9; D: -; DNA: TGTGCCAGCAGCGTAGGGGCTCAGGCCTACAATGAGCAGTTCTTC; CDR3: CASSVGAQAYNEQFF
J: TRBJ2-1; size: -; V: TRBV7-9; D: TRBD1; DNA: TGTGCCAGCAGCCCCAGCACGGGACAGGGAATATTCTTC; CDR3: CASSPSTGQGIFF
J: TRBJ2-7; size: -; V: TRBV28; D: -; DNA: TGTGCCAGCAGTACCAGATACAACGAGCAGTACTTC; CDR3: CASSTRYNEQYF
J: TRBJ1-1; size: few; V: TRBV9; D: TRBD1; DNA: TGTGCCAGCAGCGTCTCAGGGGGAGGCACTGAAGCTTTCTTT; CDR3: CASSVSGGGTEAFF
J: TRBJ2-7; size: once; V: TRBV7-2; D: -; DNA: TGTGCCAGCAGCTTATATTGGGAAACCTACGAGCAGTACTTC; CDR3: CASSLYWETYEQYF
J: TRBJ2-1; size: -; V: TRBV9; D: -; DNA: TGTGCCAGCAGCGTAGCTACGTGGGGCGACAATGAGCAGTTCTTC; CDR3: CASSVATWGDNEQFF
J: TRBJ2-1; size: few; V: TRBV7-9; D: TRBD2; DNA: TGTGCCAGCAGCCCCCGGACTAGCGGGAGCGATGAGCAGTTCTTC; CDR3: CASSPRTSGSDEQFF
J: TRBJ2-1; size: -; V: TRBV9; D: TRBD2; DNA: TGTGCCAGCAGCGTACTCGGTAGCGGGTTCAGCTCCTACAATGAGCAGTTCTTC; CDR3: CASSVLGSGFSSYNEQFF
J: TRBJ2-7; size: -; V: TRBV30; D: TRBD2; DNA: TGTGCCTGGACCCCCACTAGCGGAACCTACGAGCAGTACTTC; CDR3: CAWTPTSGTYEQYF
J: TRBJ2-3; size: -; V: TRBV5-1; D: -; DNA: TGCGCCAGCAGCCGGGGGTGGGAAGATACGCAGTATTTT; CDR3: CASSRGWEDTQYF
J: TRBJ2-1; size: -; V: TRBV7-2; D: TRBD2; DNA: TGTGCCAGCAGCCCTACCGTGGATCCACTAGCGGGGGATAACAATGAGCAGTTCTTC; CDR3: CASSPTVDPLAGDNNEQFF
J: TRBJ2-1; size: -; V: TRBV30; D: -; DNA: TGTGCCTGGAGGGCGAGCTCCTACAATGAGCAGTTCTTC; CDR3: CAWRASSYNEQFF
J: TRBJ2-5; size: -; V: TRBV6-5; D: TRBD2; DNA: TGTGCCAGCAGTTACTCAGAAGCGGGAGGCTGGGAGACCCAGTACTTC; CDR3: CASSYSEAGGWETQYF
J: TRBJ1-2; size: -; V: TRBV6-1; D: TRBD1; DNA: TGTGCCAGCAGTGAGGGCAGGGGGCAGGTGGATGGCTACACCTTC; CDR3: CASSEGRGQVDGYTF
J: TRBJ1-1; size: -; V: TRBV7-2; D: -; DNA: TGTGCCAGCAGCTTATATTCTCAGGGGGAAGCTTTCTTT; CDR3: CASSLYSQGEAFF
J: TRBJ1-6; size: few; V: TRBV5-1; D: -; DNA: TGCGCCAGCAGGACCTGGGGAGAGTCCTATAATTCACCCCTCCACTTT; CDR3: CASRTWGESYNSPLHF
J: TRBJ2-7; size: once; V: TRBV11-2; D: TRBD2; DNA: TGTGCCAGCAGCGTGGGACTAGCAAGATTATACGAGCAGTACTTC; CDR3: CASSVGLARLYEQYF
J: TRBJ1-1; size: -; V: TRBV28; D: -; DNA: TGTGCCAGCAGTTTATCTAACGAGGCTGAAGCTTTCTTT; CDR3: CASSLSNEAEAFF
J: TRBJ1-6; size: -; V: TRBV5-6; D: -; DNA: TGTGCCAGCAGGATCTGGGTCCTAGTTAAAGGCTCCTATAATTCACCCCTCCACTTT; CDR3: CASRIWVLVKGSYNSPLHF
J: TRBJ2-4; size: -; V: TRBV11-2; D: -; DNA: TGTGCCAGCAGCTTAGGCTGGGCGCGGAACATTCAGTACTTC; CDR3: CASSLGWARNIQYF
J: TRBJ2-7; size: -; V: TRBV9; D: -; DNA: TGTGCCAGCAGCGTAGTCCCCCATCGGGAGCAGTACTTC; CDR3: CASSVVPHREQYF
J: TRBJ1-2; size: -; V: TRBV5-1; D: -; DNA: TGCGCCAGCAGCTTGGCCGGTTTGCAGACGATTAACTATGGCTACACCTTC; CDR3: CASSLAGLQTINYGYTF
J: TRBJ2-3; size: -; V: TRBV27; D: TRBD2; DNA: TGTGCCAGCAGGCCGACTAGCGGCTCCGGAGATACGCAGTATTTT; CDR3: CASRPTSGSGDTQYF
J: TRBJ1-4; size: once; V: TRBV18; D: TRBD1; DNA: TGTGCCAGCTCACCGGGACAGAATGAAAAACTGTTTTTT; CDR3: CASSPGQNEKLFF
J: TRBJ2-1; size: -; V: TRBV2; D: -; DNA: TGTGCCAGCAGTCATTCTCCGGGGGAGAATGAGCAGTTCTTC; CDR3: CASSHSPGENEQFF
J: TRBJ2-7; size: -; V: TRBV7-9; D: -; DNA: TGTGCCAGCAGCTCTAACTCCTACTACGAGCAGTACTTC; CDR3: CASSSNSYYEQYF
J: TRBJ1-5; size: -; V: TRBV2; D: TRBD1; DNA: TGTGCCAGCAGTGTAGACAGGGTCCAGCCCCAGCATTTT; CDR3: CASSVDRVQPQHF
J: TRBJ1-5; size: -; V: TRBV11-2; D: -; DNA: TGTGCCAGCAGCTTAGATCAAAGGAGCCTATCCCAGCATTTT; CDR3: CASSLDQRSLSQHF
J: TRBJ1-2; size: -; V: TRBV7-2; D: TRBD1; DNA: TGTGCCACCCCCGGGGGGGACAGTGAAAGGGGGTATGGCTACACCTTC; CDR3: CATPGGDSERGYGYTF
J: TRBJ1-1; size: medium-sized; V: TRBV28; D: -; DNA: TGTGCCAGCAGTTTAATTGCGTGGACAGCTATGTCTGAAGCTTTCTTT; CDR3: CASSLIAWTAMSEAFF
J: TRBJ1-2; size: -; V: TRBV27; D: TRBD1; DNA: TGTGCCAGCAGTTTATCGGGGACAGCCTATGGCTACACCTTC; CDR3: CASSLSGTAYGYTF
J: TRBJ2-2; size: -; V: TRBV28; D: -; DNA: TGTGCCAGCAGTTTTTGGCGCAGGGGCGGGGAGCTGTTTTTT; CDR3: CASSFWRRGGELFF
J: TRBJ2-1; size: -; V: TRBV15; D: TRBD1; DNA: TGTGCCACCAGCAGGGCGACGACAGGGACCTACAATGAGCAGTTCTTC; CDR3: CATSRATTGTYNEQFF
J: TRBJ1-1; size: -; V: TRBV5-4; D: -; DNA: TGTGCCAGCAGCTTTACGAACACTGAAGCTTTCTTT; CDR3: CASSFTNTEAFF
J: TRBJ1-2; size: -; V: TRBV11-2; D: -; DNA: TGTGCCAGCAGCTTCTCAGAGGGGGTCGGTGGCTACACCTTC; CDR3: CASSFSEGVGGYTF
J: TRBJ2-7; size: -; V: TRBV11-3; D: -; DNA: TGTGCCAGCCAACTTGGGACCGGGACCTACGAGCAGTACTTC; CDR3: CASQLGTGTYEQYF
J: TRBJ1-1; size: -; V: TRBV6-1; D: -; DNA: TGTGCCAGCAGTGAAGCAACAGGGAACACTGAAGCTTTCTTT; CDR3: CASSEATGNTEAFF
J: TRBJ1-5; size: -; V: TRBV7-8; D: -; DNA: TGTGCCAGCAGCTTAGAGGGGCTATATAGCAATCAGCCCCAGCATTTT; CDR3: CASSLEGLYSNQPQHF
J: TRBJ1-2; size: -; V: TRBV5-1; D: -; DNA: TGCGCCAGCAGCTTGAGAGCCAGGGTGGATGGCTACACCTTC; CDR3: CASSLRARVDGYTF
J: TRBJ2-5; size: -; V: TRBV2; D: TRBD2; DNA: TGTGCCAGCACCTTAGAGATTAGCGGGAGGGCCCCCCAAGAGACCCAGTACTTC; CDR3: CASTLEISGRAPQETQYF
J: TRBJ2-2; size: -; V: TRBV6-5; D: TRBD2; DNA: TGTGCCAGCAGTGCTCTAGCGGGAGAAGCCGGGGAGCTGTTTTTT; CDR3: CASSALAGEAGELFF
J: TRBJ1-1; size: -; V: TRBV7-6; D: -; DNA: TGTGCCAGCAGCTTAGAGGCAGGGGTGAACACTGAAGCTTTCTTT; CDR3: CASSLEAGVNTEAFF
J: TRBJ2-7; size: -; V: TRBV5-4; D: -; DNA: TGTGCCAGCAGCTTTCTGGACAGATACTACGAGCAGTACTTC; CDR3: CASSFLDRYYEQYF
J: TRBJ2-2; size: -; V: TRBV28; D: TRBD2; DNA: TGTGCCAGCACCACCCTTCGGGAGGGCCCTCGAGCCGGGGAGCTGTTTTTT; CDR3: CASTTLREGPRAGELFF